These 16 T cell receptor beta chains were all obtained from the same sample, sequenced in a study of blood T cells in healthy people across ages. Next came a second PCR, run for about 7 to 12 cycles, which used a sample-barcoded 5' primer along with a J-beta primer mix. A single record per CDR3 protein comes from TCRdb applying MiXCR to the 5' RACE reads. The table has around 820,000 distinct CDR3 sequences, approximately 25% seen once. These sequences were also reported in another study, on T cells of mothers and their children.

The sequencing sample was made of blood. The receptor set was obtained from a boy between 10 and 17 years old in good health.

The rearrangement links TRBV12-3 or TRBV12-4 to TRBJ2-1, with TRBD2 as a possible D gene (6 bases). There are 13 residues in the CDR3. Trimming took 7 bases from V and 3 from J, leaving 10 bases between them. CDR3 nucleotide sequence: TGTGCCAGCACTCCGACTAGCTACAATGAGCAGTTCTTC. As protein: CASTPTSYNEQFF.

This clonotype was counted between two and nine times. The genes are TRBV19 and TRBJ2-5; the D is unclear. The CDR3 runs to 11 residues. V was trimmed by 4 bases and J by 5 bases, leaving 5 bases between them. CDR1 and CDR2 (germline): LNHDA, SQIVND (reference sequence). Here the CDR3 DNA reads TGTGCCAGTAGTACTACCGAGACCCAGTACTTC. Amino acids: CASSTTETQYF.

V and J are TRBV29-1 and TRBJ2-7, with TRBD1 matching over 9 bases. The CDR3 totals 14 residues. Germline CDR1 and CDR2: SQVTM and ANQGSEA. The V gene end was trimmed by 6 bases and the J gene end by 2 bases; junction bases not matched to a gene: 8. This CDR3 reads CSVRDRDNTYEQYF. CDR3 in DNA: TGCAGCGTCCGGGACAGGGACAATACCTACGAGCAGTACTTC.

This clonotype was detected only a few times. The chain links TRBV11-2 to TRBJ1-6; D perhaps matches TRBD1 (6 bases). The CDR3 has 16 amino acids. Trimming removed 5 bases at V and 4 bases at J, with 15 bases between. Germline CDR1 SGHAT, CDR2 FQNNGV. CDR3 sequence (DNA): TGTGCCAGCAGCCGCGGGACAACCGCGTATAATTCACCCCTCCACTTT. This sequence encodes CASSRGTTAYNSPLHF.

This clonotype turned up a few times. The chain recombines TRBV9 with TRBJ2-6; TRBD1 might be the D (6 bases). Trimming removed 1 base at V and 4 bases at J, with 12 bases between. This CDR3 has 16 residues. The V gene's germline CDR1 is SGDLS and CDR2 YYNGEE. The DNA of the CDR3 is TGTGCCAGCAGCGTAAACAGGGTAACAGGGGCCAACGTCCTGACTTTC. Amino acid sequence: CASSVNRVTGANVLTF.

This sequence joins TRBV7-9 and TRBJ2-7; perhaps D is TRBD1 or TRBD2 (5 bases each). There are 16 residues in the CDR3. The V end lost 5 bases, the J end lost 2 bases, and 19 bases lay between the germline ends. Germline CDR1 SEHNR, CDR2 FQNEAQ (reference sequence). The DNA for the CDR3 is TGTGCCAGCAGCCCGACTCGGGACCTTACAACCTACGAGCAGTACTTC. Protein sequence: CASSPTRDLTTYEQYF.

This clonotype was observed a few times. This chain connects TRBV5-1 to TRBJ2-6, with 8 bases identical to TRBD1. The CDR3 runs to 20 residues. J lost 8 bases, V lost 2 bases, and 21 bases had no gene match. Germline V CDR1 and CDR2: SGHRS, YFSETQ. CDR3 DNA sequence: TGCGCCAGCAGCTTCACGCCAGGTCGAGGAGGACAGGGTGGTTCCAACGTCCTGACTTTC. Protein product: CASSFTPGRGGQGGSNVLTF.

This clonotype was counted between two and nine times. J is TRBJ1-1 and V is TRBV7-3; 7 bases are a match to TRBD1. The germline V gene has CDR1 SGHTA and CDR2 FQGTGA. The length of the CDR3 is 13 residues. Trimming took 4 bases from V and 6 from J; bases not matched to a gene: 5. DNA of the CDR3: TGTGCCAGCAGCTGGGGACAGACCTCTGAAGCTTTCTTT. Its translation is CASSWGQTSEAFF.

The rearrangement links TRBV7-9 to TRBJ1-5, with D perhaps TRBD1 (6 bases). The CDR3 totals 15 residues. Germline CDR1 and CDR2: SEHNR and FQNEAQ (reference sequence). V gave up 0 bases and J gave up 2 bases, with 8 bases separating them. The CDR3 loop is CASSLAGAGNQPQHF. CDR3 nucleotides: TGTGCCAGCAGCTTAGCGGGGGCAGGCAATCAGCCCCAGCATTTT.

J is TRBJ2-7 and V is TRBV2; no clear D. This CDR3 contains 13 residues. Trimming removed 7 bases at V and 0 bases at J, with 10 bases between. CDR1 SNHLY and CDR2 FYNNEI come from the germline V gene. The CDR3 sequence: CASTLYNSYEQYF. Written as DNA, the CDR3 is TGTGCCAGCACCCTCTACAACTCCTACGAGCAGTACTTC. The whole variable domain, filled in from reference TRBV2 and TRBJ2-7, reads EPEVTQTPSHQVTQMGQEVILRCVPISNHLYFYWYRQILGQKVEFLVSFYNNEISEKSEIFDDQFSVERPDGSNFTLKIRSTKLEDSAMYFCASTLYNSYEQYFGPGTRLTVT.

The table lists this clonotype with a few counts. This chain's CDR3 is CASSPRTGLAGYNEQFF. Here the CDR3 DNA reads TGTGCCAGCAGCCCACGTACCGGACTAGCGGGGTACAATGAGCAGTTCTTC. This sequence joins TRBV7-2 and TRBJ2-5, with 12 bases aligning to TRBD2. The DNA end is more similar to TRBJ2-1, so the J call may be wrong. In germline, CDR1 is SGHTA, CDR2 FQGNSA. This CDR3 is built from 17 residues.

This clonotype has a handful of counts. The chain couples TRBV6-1 to TRBJ2-2, with 8 bases lining up with TRBD2. There are 17 residues in the CDR3. Germline CDR1 is MNHNS and CDR2 is SASEGT. J was trimmed by 3 bases and V by 8 bases; bases with no gene match: 14. DNA for the CDR3: TGTGCCAGCTCGGGGGGCAATCTAGCGGGTTACACCGGGGAGCTGTTTTTT. Translation: CASSGGNLAGYTGELFF.

In its sample, this clonotype was seen a few times. This chain joins TRBV29-1 and TRBJ2-3, with 16 bases matching TRBD2. With 6 bases clipped from V and 0 bases from J, the junction kept 3 bases outside the gene matches. Germline CDR1 is SQVTM and CDR2 is ANQGSEA. This CDR3 is built from 16 residues. The CDR3 DNA sequence: TGCAGCGTCGGGACTAGCGGGAGGGCAAGCACAGATACGCAGTATTTT. Its translation: CSVGTSGRASTDTQYF.

This clonotype was counted between two and nine times. The V and J genes are TRBV20-1 and TRBJ2-7, with 8 bases matching TRBD2. The CDR3 has 13 residues. J was trimmed by 3 bases and V by 3 bases; bases with no gene match: 4. In germline, CDR1 is DFQATT, CDR2 SNEGSKA (reference sequence). The CDR3 DNA reads as TGCAGTGCTAGCGGGACTAGTATCTACGAGCAGTACTTC. Amino acids: CSASGTSIYEQYF.

Comments on this clonotype: Germline is not matched at one junction end, which may reflect a read error. The chain joins TRBV20-1 to TRBJ2-4, with D possibly being TRBD2 (5 bases). The germline gives CDR1 DFQATT, CDR2 SNEGSKA (reference sequence). This CDR3 spans 16 amino acids. CDR3 in DNA: TGCAGTGCTAGAGGGGCAGCACAGCTAGCCAAAAACACTCAGTACTTC. It translates to CSARGAAQLAKNTQYF.

This clonotype appeared a few times. The gene calls are TRBV15 and TRBJ2-7; 7 bases agree with TRBD1. CDR3 length: 17 amino acids. Losses at the gene ends were 3 bases for V and 1 base for J; bases not matched to a gene: 12. Germline V gene data show CDR1 as LNHNV and CDR2 as YYDKDF (reference sequence). CDR3 loop: CATSSISPGGGSYEQYF. The CDR3 DNA follows: TGTGCCACCAGCAGTATTAGCCCAGGGGGTGGTTCCTACGAGCAGTACTTC.